This T cell receptor (beta chain) was found in a study of blood T cell repertoires in COVID-19 (dated by TCRdb to 2020 to 2022). With respect to the entire study: The collaborator samples originated in the United States, Italy and Spain and spanned the acute and convalescent phases of COVID-19. The material from the prospective study consisted of cDNA or gDNA derived from T cells, B-cell-depleted T cells, or PBMCs. Deeply sampled blood TCRbeta repertoires from subjects exposed to, actively infected with, or recovered from COVID-19 were included in the dataset. A freely available public database, intended as a resource for researchers studying the immune response to SARS-CoV-2, is where the repertoires were released. The samples were drawn from two sources: the first 160 participants of the ongoing ImmuneRACE study, and some 1,300 subjects contributed by 6 global collaborators. A de-identified subject ID, COVID-19 status, age in years and sex were almost always included in the sample metadata. HLA class I and class II types, where available, came from metadata supplied by the sample provider rather than from assay-based typing.

On this clone: No cognate antigen has been identified for it. No much larger clone is present one base from it, and per-base qualities are unavailable.

On the study overall, not on this receptor specifically: Clinical and demographic metadata were provided uncurated, with the amount varying by source and participant.

TCRbeta CDR3 regions were amplified from genomic DNA by means of the immunoSEQ Assay, a bias-controlled multiplex PCR. The paper's processing steps were these. Within the assay, amplification of reference gene primers was used to estimate how many nucleated cells each sample contained. Sequence reads were collapsed and filtered to measure the absolute abundance of every unique TCRbeta CDR3 rearrangement. For each sample, productive Simpson clonality was calculated as the square root of Simpson's diversity index across productive rearrangements. TCRdb retrieved this table from immuneACCESS and kept in-frame rearrangements only. Not all clones are present; in checked studies, unresolved V genes account for under half, and no reason is known for the remainder. The D gene and trimming were derived from the DNA, and the V and J assignments and clone size from that table. In this sample the table shows 330,000 or so clones, about 88% of which occur a single time. Of the sample, 2.5% to 3.5% is held by the ten largest clones.

CDR1 and CDR2, per the germline V gene, are SNHLY and FYNNEI. Including cysteine and phenylalanine, the CDR3 has 15 amino acids. Only CDR3 DNA is held: 45 bases, read in frame from base 1. V drops 8 bases and J drops 5 bases, leaving 18 bases in between. Enrolling through a virtual design, the prospective study's participants ranged in age from about 18 to 89 years and lived across 24 United States geographic areas. In the prospective study, cohorts were assigned on the basis of participant-reported clinical history obtained from a screening survey and a study questionnaire. Recovered participants in ImmuneRACE Cohort 3 were defined as having two consecutive negative NP/OP PCR tests, clearance from a healthcare professional, or resolution of symptoms. Mobile phlebotomists in the prospective study collected whole blood, serum and a nasopharyngeal or oropharyngeal swab from every participant. Prospective study participants could optionally give additional blood draws and questionnaires over an approximately 2-month period. Blood samples from the prospective study were shipped frozen or at room temperature prior to DNA extraction.

The rearranged chain carries TRBV2 and TRBJ2-2; TRBD2 is possibly the D segment (7 matching bases). The TCR sequence derives from a woman aged 25 to 45 who had recovered from COVID-19. The source material was PBMCs or T cells enriched from blood (not recorded which). The DNA sequence follows: TGTGCCAGCGGACCCGCGGGGGCTTCGACCGGGGAGCTGTTTTTT. It codes for CASGPAGASTGELFF.